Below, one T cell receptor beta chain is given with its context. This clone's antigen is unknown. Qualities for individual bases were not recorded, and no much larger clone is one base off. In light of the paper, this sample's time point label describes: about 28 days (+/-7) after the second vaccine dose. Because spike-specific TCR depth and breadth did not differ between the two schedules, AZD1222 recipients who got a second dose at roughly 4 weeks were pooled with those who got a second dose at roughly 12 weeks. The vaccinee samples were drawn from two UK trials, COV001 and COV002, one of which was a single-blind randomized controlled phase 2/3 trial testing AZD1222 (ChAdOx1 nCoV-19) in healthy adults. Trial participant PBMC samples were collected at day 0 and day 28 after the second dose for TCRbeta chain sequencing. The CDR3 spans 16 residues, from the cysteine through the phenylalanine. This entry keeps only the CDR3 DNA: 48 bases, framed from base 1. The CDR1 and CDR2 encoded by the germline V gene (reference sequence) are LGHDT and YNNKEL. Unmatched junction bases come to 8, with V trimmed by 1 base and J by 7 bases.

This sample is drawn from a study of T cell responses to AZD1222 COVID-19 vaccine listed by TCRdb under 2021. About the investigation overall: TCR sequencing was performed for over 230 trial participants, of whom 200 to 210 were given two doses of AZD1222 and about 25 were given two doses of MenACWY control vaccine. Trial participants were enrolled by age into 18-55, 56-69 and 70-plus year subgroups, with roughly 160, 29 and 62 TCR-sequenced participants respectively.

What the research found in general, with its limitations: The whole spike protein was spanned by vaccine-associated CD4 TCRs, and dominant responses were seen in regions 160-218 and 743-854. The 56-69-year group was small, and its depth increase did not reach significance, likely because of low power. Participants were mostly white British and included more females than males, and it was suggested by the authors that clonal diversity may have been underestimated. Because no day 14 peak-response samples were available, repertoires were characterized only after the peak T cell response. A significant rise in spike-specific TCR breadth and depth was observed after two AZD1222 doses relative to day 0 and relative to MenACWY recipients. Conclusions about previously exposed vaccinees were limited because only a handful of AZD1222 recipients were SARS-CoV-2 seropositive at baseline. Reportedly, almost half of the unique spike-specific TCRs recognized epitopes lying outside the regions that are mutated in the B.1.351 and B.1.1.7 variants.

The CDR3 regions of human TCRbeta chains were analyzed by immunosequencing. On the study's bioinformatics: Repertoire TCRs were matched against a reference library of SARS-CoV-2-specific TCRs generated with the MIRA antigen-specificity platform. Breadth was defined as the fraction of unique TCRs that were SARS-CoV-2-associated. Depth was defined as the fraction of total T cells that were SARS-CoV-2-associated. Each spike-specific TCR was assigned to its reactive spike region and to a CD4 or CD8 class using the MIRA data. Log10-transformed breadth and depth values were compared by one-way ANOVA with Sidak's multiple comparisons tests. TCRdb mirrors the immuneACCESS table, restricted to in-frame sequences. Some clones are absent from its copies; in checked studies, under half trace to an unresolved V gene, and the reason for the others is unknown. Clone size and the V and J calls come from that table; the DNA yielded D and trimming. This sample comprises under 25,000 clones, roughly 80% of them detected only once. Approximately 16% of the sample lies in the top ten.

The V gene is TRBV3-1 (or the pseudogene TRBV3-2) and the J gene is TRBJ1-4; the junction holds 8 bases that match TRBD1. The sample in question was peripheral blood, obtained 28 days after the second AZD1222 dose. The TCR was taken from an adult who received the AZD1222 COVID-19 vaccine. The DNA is TGTGCCAGCAGCCAAGTCCCGACAGGGGAGGGTGAAAAACTGTTTTTT. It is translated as CASSQVPTGEGEKLFF.